The rows below give T cell receptor beta chains drawn from one sample of a study of human T cells and chemical hapten exposure. MiXCR was run by TCRdb on the RACE reads, yielding one entry per CDR3 protein. The table includes around 300,000 distinct CDR3 sequences, 5.5% detected once. This material consisted of whole blood, taken in connection with sensitization to the hapten diphenylcyclopropenone (DPC). The receptors come from a woman younger than 30 with alopecia areata. Some clones in this sample may be carry-over from other donors' samples. CDR3s include the opening cysteine and the closing phenylalanine or tryptophan.

>TRBJ2-3|TRBV7-9
CASSLVQGRRTQYF
>TRBJ1-6|TRBV20-1
CSASPVTGTGDSPLHF
>TRBJ2-7|TRBV4-2
CASSPILLGVSYEQYF
>TRBJ1-2|TRBV4-3
CASGLGENYGYTF
>TRBJ2-7|TRBV21-1
CASTTGGHEQYF
>TRBJ2-5|TRBV5-5
CASSPTTRGQETQYF
>TRBJ1-4|TRBV2
CASGDGGVNEKLFF
>TRBJ1-1|TRBV9
CASSPSPVNTEAFF
>TRBJ2-7|TRBV5-1
CASSLEPGHSYEQYF
>TRBJ2-3|TRBV7-6
CASSLSWSDTQYF
>TRBJ1-5|TRBV6-6
CASSSNRGMGRPQHF
>TRBJ1-1|TRBV4-3
CASSQVGGAATEAFF
>TRBJ1-1|TRBV6-2/TRBV6-3
CASSYRTGNTEAFF
>TRBJ1-1|TRBV29-1
CIGGSRAEAFF
>TRBJ2-7|TRBV21-1
CASSKGVRSRAYEQYF
>TRBJ1-1|TRBV18
CASSPGTGSMNTEAFF
>TRBJ2-5|TRBV12-3/TRBV12-4
CASSRRAGGAETQYF
>TRBJ1-1|TRBV4-3
CASSERALNTEAFF
>TRBJ2-5|TRBV24-1
CATSDSDGTLQYF
>TRBJ1-5|TRBV2
CASSGQGIIYQPQHF
>TRBJ1-4|TRBV10-3
CAISEGDFKREKLFF
>TRBJ1-2|TRBV9
CASSVGQGLWDYGYTF
>TRBJ1-5|TRBV28
CASSLPSGGQPQHF
>TRBJ2-2|TRBV5-1
CASLPRGGSTGELFF
>TRBJ2-3|TRBV20-1
CSASEGAYTDTQYF
>TRBJ2-3|TRBV2
CASRYRSTDTQYF
>TRBJ2-7|TRBV18
CASSPLRRGIPTYEQYF
>TRBJ1-4|TRBV4-1
CASSPGGQSNEKLFF
>TRBJ1-1|TRBV6-6
CASSPGTAVFLNTEAFF
>TRBJ2-2|TRBV3-1
CASSQDLRAAGPDTGELFF
>TRBJ2-7|TRBV27
CASSGQGASSYEQYF
>TRBJ1-1|TRBV12-3/TRBV12-4
CASRRQASNTEAFF
>TRBJ1-1|TRBV10-3
CAISDLPMNTEAFF
>TRBJ2-7|TRBV11-1
CASSSAAGGEQYF
>TRBJ2-3|TRBV12-3/TRBV12-4
CASSFRNTDTQYF
>TRBJ2-3|TRBV3-1
CASSPPSGRTDTQYF
>TRBJ1-5|TRBV28
CASSFEAFGGQPQHF
>TRBJ1-2|TRBV9
CASSPTTGNYGYTF
>TRBJ1-1|TRBV7-9
CASSHTTVVANTEAFF
>TRBJ1-1|TRBV10-3
CATTGTGESNTEAFF
>TRBJ1-5|TRBV16
CASSPRGENQPQHF
>TRBJ1-2|TRBV12-5
CASGPGDRELYGYTF
>TRBJ2-3|TRBV27
CASSPLSGRADTQYF
>TRBJ1-1|TRBV29-1
CSVDSYGLNTEAFF
>TRBJ1-1|TRBV20-1
CSARPWEATREVTEAFF
>TRBJ2-7|TRBV6-1
CASRHRGSSYEQYF
>TRBJ1-2|TRBV29-1
CSVEDRGRTGYTF
>TRBJ2-3|TRBV12-3/TRBV12-4
CASLDFTDTQYF
>TRBJ1-6|TRBV7-3
CASSLRWDSPLHF
>TRBJ1-1|TRBV5-1
CASSSLQPPNTEAFF
>TRBJ2-3|TRBV24-1
CATSDLQGTSTDTQYF
>TRBJ2-7|TRBV2
CASSGLAGTDGQYF
>TRBJ1-5|TRBV7-2
CASSAGQGGGQPQHF
>TRBJ2-6|TRBV6-2/TRBV6-3
CASSRRGQWSGANVLTF
>TRBJ2-1|TRBV28
CASGTGADNEQFF
>TRBJ1-6|TRBV14
CASSQEGPRLGSPLHF
>TRBJ2-3|TRBV20-1
CSALTSGGHFIHTDTQYF